The 19 T cell receptor beta chains listed next were all sequenced from one sample in a study of blood T cell repertoires in COVID-19. TCRdb's table, derived via immunoSEQ multiplex PCR, lists solely in-frame clones and lacks some. The data contain about 94,000 clones, roughly 70% of them singletons. The material sequenced was peripheral blood. The receptor set was obtained from a man aged 70 or older with COVID-19, enrolled during active disease.

V is TRBV3-1 (or the pseudogene TRBV3-2) and J is TRBJ2-7; tentative D call: TRBD2 (5 bases). The CDR3 runs to 12 residues. The V gene's germline CDR1 is LGHDT and CDR2 YNNKEL (reference sequence). Trimming left V 4 bases short and J 3 bases short, with 7 bases between. The CDR3: CASSRADYEQYF. The DNA of the CDR3 is TGTGCCAGCAGCCGAGCGGACTACGAGCAGTACTTC.

The chain combines TRBV27 with TRBJ2-1; a possible D gene is TRBD2 (5 bases). Trimming removed 7 bases from V and 0 bases from J, with 16 bases in between. The CDR3 has 16 amino acids. CDR1 is MNHEY, CDR2 SMNVEV, per germline (reference sequence). The CDR3 nucleotides read TGTGCCAGCACCCAAACGGGGTTTAACTCCTACAATGAGCAGTTCTTC. Amino acid sequence: CASTQTGFNSYNEQFF.

The gene calls are TRBV6-2 or TRBV6-3 and TRBJ2-2, with a tentative D call TRBD2 (6 bases). Germline V gene data show CDR1 as MNHEY and CDR2 as SVGEGT. V was clipped by 4 bases and J by 11 bases, with 17 bases between them. The CDR3 runs to 14 residues. CDR3 bases: TGTGCCAGCAGTTTGATTAGCGGTACTGCTGAGCTGTTTTTT. It codes for CASSLISGTAELFF.

This clone has only a few counts. The chain links TRBV7-3 to TRBJ1-1; D is ambiguous. V was trimmed by 0 bases and J by 5 bases, leaving 16 bases between them. The germline V gene encodes CDR1 SGHTA and CDR2 FQGTGA. The CDR3 runs 16 residues. The CDR3 sequence is CASSLTRIGGQTEAFF. In nucleotides, the CDR3 is TGTGCCAGCAGCTTAACGAGAATCGGAGGGCAAACTGAAGCTTTCTTT.

This clone has a single count. The genes are TRBV25-1 and TRBJ2-5; 9 nucleotides line up with TRBD2. The germline V gene has CDR1 MGHDK and CDR2 SYGVNS. The CDR3 runs to 16 residues. V lost 3 bases and J lost 2; bases outside the gene matches: 7. CDR3: CASSDWFAGGQETQYF. The DNA for the CDR3 is TGTGCCAGCAGTGATTGGTTTGCGGGAGGGCAAGAGACCCAGTACTTC.

The genes are TRBV28 and TRBJ1-5; TRBD1 might be the D (5 bases). V dropped 7 bases and J dropped 2 bases, with 15 bases sitting between them. Germline assignment: CDR1 MDHEN and CDR2 SYDVKM. The CDR3 has 15 residues. This CDR3 is CASTTFSGGNQPQHF. CDR3 nucleotide sequence: TGTGCCAGCACGACATTCTCGGGGGGCAATCAGCCCCAGCATTTT.

The V and J genes are TRBV7-2 and TRBJ2-1; 8 positions agree with TRBD2. Trimming at V came to 2 bases and at J to 4 bases, leaving 10 bases not matched to a gene. The CDR3 consists of 17 residues. CDR1 and CDR2 from the germline V gene are SGHTA and FQGNSA. The DNA for the CDR3 is TGTGCCAGCAGCTTAAATCCCCCCGGGAGGGGTTACAATGAGCAGTTCTTC. It codes for CASSLNPPGRGYNEQFF.

The chain carries TRBV21-1 and TRBJ1-1. TRBV21-1 is described as a pseudogene. CDR3 length: 18 residues. CDR3 bases: TGTGCCAGCAGCAAAATCCTTGGGGGGGGCCTATGGGGCACTGAAGCTTTCTTT. Translated: CASSKILGGGLWGTEAFF.

The J gene is TRBJ2-7, the V gene TRBV6-5, with D unresolved. CDR3 length equals 13 residues. V lost 10 bases, J lost 1 base, and 14 bases lay in between. Germline CDR1 and CDR2: MNHEY and SVGAGI. The CDR3 DNA reads TGTGCCACCTCCCAAGTAGTATCCTACGAGCAGTACTTC. Translation gives CATSQVVSYEQYF.

V is TRBV10-3 and J is TRBJ2-2; D unresolved. CDR3 length equals 14 residues. CDR1 ENHRY and CDR2 SYGVKD come from the germline V gene. V shed 0 bases and J shed 1 base, with 3 bases lying between them. CDR3 DNA: TGTGCCATCAGTGAGTCTAGGAACACCGGGGAGCTGTTTTTT. It is translated as CAISESRNTGELFF.

The chain has TRBV7-2 and TRBJ2-7, with TRBD1 matching over 10 bases. The V gene end was trimmed by 4 bases and the J gene end by 7 bases; junction bases not matched to a gene: 7. Germline V gene sequence: CDR1 SGHTA, CDR2 FQGNSA. The CDR3 runs to 14 residues. CDR3: CASSSGTGALEQYF. The CDR3, as DNA: TGTGCCAGCAGCTCCGGGACAGGGGCATTAGAGCAGTACTTC.

A few counts support this clone. V and J are TRBV28 and TRBJ2-5; D is undetermined. The CDR3 loop spans 11 amino acids. Trimming took off 3 bases at V and 4 bases at J, with 3 bases between the two ends. The germline V gene encodes CDR1 MDHEN and CDR2 SYDVKM. The CDR3 DNA is TGTGCCAGCAGTTTGAGAGAGACCCAGTACTTC. Amino acid sequence: CASSLRETQYF.

V usage is TRBV12-3 or TRBV12-4 and J usage is TRBJ2-7; D is uncertain. The CDR3 loop spans 12 amino acids. Trimming left V 3 bases short and J 3 bases short, with 6 bases between. CDR3 sequence: CASSFAIYEQYF. As DNA, the CDR3 is TGTGCCAGCAGTTTTGCGATCTACGAGCAGTACTTC.

The chain uses TRBV6-5 and TRBJ2-3; possibly TRBD2 for D (5 bases). Trimming removed 8 bases at V and 0 bases at J, with 15 bases between. The CDR3 extends over 15 amino acids. CDR1 is MNHEY and CDR2 is SVGAGI in the germline V gene. Written as DNA, the CDR3 is TGTGCCAGCGGGGATCGAGGGTCTAGCACAGATACGCAGTATTTT. This codes for CASGDRGSSTDTQYF.

CDR3 sequence reads: CASSLRTGAQETQYF. The DNA of the CDR3 is TGTGCCAGCAGCTTACGTACAGGGGCCCAAGAGACCCAGTACTTC. This chain links TRBV7-9 with TRBJ2-5, with 7 bases matching TRBD1. Looked up from germline, CDR1 is SEHNR and CDR2 is FQNEAQ (reference sequence). V trimming: 2 bases; J trimming: 1 base; junction bases outside the gene matches: 4. The CDR3 totals 15 residues.

V is TRBV10-3 and J is TRBJ1-1; perhaps TRBD1 as D (5 bases). Germline V CDR1 and CDR2: ENHRY, SYGVKD. The CDR3 has 14 amino acids. The germline V and J ends were trimmed by 8 bases and 0 bases, with 13 bases remaining between them. The CDR3 loop reads CAIVSGTMNTEAFF. The CDR3 nucleotides read TGTGCCATCGTCTCGGGGACTATGAACACTGAAGCTTTCTTT.

This clone showed up just a few times. The V and J genes are TRBV3-1 (or the pseudogene TRBV3-2) and TRBJ1-3; perhaps TRBD1 as D (5 bases). Germline V CDR1 and CDR2: LGHDT, YNNKEL (reference sequence). This CDR3 is 18 amino acids long. The V end was cut by 0 bases, the J end by 0 bases, with 15 bases between. CDR3 protein: CASSQDGAGTISGNTIYF. The CDR3 nucleotides read TGTGCCAGCAGCCAAGATGGGGCAGGAACCATCTCTGGAAACACCATATATTTT.

J is TRBJ2-3 and V is TRBV29-1; 9 positions agree with TRBD1. This CDR3 has 16 residues. The germline V gene has CDR1 SQVTM and CDR2 ANQGSEA. The trim removed 0 bases at V and 4 bases at J, leaving 8 bases unmatched. The CDR3 protein is CSVEDRGTGTADTQYF. The CDR3 DNA sequence: TGCAGCGTTGAAGATCGGGGGACAGGGACGGCAGATACGCAGTATTTT.

The V and J genes are TRBV3-1 (or the pseudogene TRBV3-2) and TRBJ2-7; a weak D match, TRBD1 (5 bases). The CDR3 runs 14 residues. CDR1 and CDR2 from the germline V gene are LGHDT and YNNKEL (reference sequence). Trimming left V 2 bases short and J 0 bases short, with 8 bases between. This CDR3 reads CASSQRQSSYEQYF. Written as DNA, the CDR3 is TGTGCCAGCAGCCAACGACAGTCCTCCTACGAGCAGTACTTC.